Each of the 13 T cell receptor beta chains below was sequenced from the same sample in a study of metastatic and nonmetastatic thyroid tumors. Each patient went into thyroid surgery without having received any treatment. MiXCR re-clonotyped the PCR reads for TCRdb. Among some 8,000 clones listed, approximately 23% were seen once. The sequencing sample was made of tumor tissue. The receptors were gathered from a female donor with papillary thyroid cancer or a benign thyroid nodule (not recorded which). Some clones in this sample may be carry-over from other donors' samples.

Here the CDR3 reads CASSEDPGTLPEAFF. Written as DNA, the CDR3 is TGTGCCAGCAGTGAAGACCCAGGGACCCTTCCTGAAGCTTTCTTT. The rearrangement uses TRBV27 and TRBJ1-1, with D possibly being TRBD1 (5 bases). CDR3 length equals 15 residues. Trimming cost V 5 bases and J 6 bases, with 19 bases left between them. Germline V CDR1 and CDR2: MNHEY, SMNVEV (reference sequence).

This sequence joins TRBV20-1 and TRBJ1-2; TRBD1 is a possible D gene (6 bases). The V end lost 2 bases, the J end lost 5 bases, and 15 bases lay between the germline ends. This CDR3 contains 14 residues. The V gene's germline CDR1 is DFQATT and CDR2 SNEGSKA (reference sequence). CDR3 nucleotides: TGCAGTGCTAGATTCGCAGGGGACGCATATGGCTACACCTTC. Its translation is CSARFAGDAYGYTF.

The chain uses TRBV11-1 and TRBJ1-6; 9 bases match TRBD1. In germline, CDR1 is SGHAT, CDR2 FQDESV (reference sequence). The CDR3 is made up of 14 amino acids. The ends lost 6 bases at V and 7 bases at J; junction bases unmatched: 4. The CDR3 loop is CASSSGQGNSPLHF. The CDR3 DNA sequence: TGTGCCAGCAGTTCGGGACAGGGCAATTCACCCCTCCACTTT. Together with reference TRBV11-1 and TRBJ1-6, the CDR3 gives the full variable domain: EAEVAQSPRYKITEKSQAVAFWCDPISGHATLYWYRQILGQGPELLVQFQDESVVDDSQLPKDRFSAERLKGVDSTLKIQPAELGDSAMYLCASSSGQGNSPLHFGNGTRLTVT.

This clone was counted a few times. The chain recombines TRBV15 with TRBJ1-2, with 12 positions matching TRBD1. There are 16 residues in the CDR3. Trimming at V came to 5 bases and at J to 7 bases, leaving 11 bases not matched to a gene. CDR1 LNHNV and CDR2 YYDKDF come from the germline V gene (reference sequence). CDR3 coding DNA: TGTGCCACCAGCGCCGGGACAGGGGGCCTTCCAGGTGGCTACACCTTC. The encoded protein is CATSAGTGGLPGGYTF.

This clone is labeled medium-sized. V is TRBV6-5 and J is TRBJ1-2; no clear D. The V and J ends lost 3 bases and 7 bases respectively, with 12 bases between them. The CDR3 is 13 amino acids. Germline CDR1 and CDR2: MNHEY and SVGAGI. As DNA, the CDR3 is TGTGCCAGCAGTTATGAAAGCGCTGGTGGCTACACCTTC. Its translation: CASSYESAGGYTF.

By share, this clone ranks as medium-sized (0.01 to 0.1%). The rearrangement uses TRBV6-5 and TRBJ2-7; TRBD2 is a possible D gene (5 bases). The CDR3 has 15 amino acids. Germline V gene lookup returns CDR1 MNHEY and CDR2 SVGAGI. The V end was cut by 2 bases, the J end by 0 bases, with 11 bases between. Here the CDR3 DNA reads TGTGCCAGCAGTTACGCCGGGAAGAGCTCCTACGAGCAGTACTTC. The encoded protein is CASSYAGKSSYEQYF.

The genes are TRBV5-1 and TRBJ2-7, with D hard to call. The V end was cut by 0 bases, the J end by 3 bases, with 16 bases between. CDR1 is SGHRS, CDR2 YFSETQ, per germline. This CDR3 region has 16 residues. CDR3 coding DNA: TGCGCCAGCAGCTTGGGTCGGGCCACGGCCGTCTACGAGCAGTACTTC. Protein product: CASSLGRATAVYEQYF.

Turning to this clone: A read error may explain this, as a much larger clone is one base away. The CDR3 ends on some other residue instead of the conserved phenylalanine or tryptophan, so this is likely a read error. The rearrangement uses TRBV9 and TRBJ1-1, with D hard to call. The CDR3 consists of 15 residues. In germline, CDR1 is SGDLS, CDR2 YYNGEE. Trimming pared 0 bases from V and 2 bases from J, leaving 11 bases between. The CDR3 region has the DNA TGTGCCAGCAGCGTAGAGCGCACCGGAAACACTGAAGCTTTCTGT. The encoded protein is CASSVERTGNTEAFC.

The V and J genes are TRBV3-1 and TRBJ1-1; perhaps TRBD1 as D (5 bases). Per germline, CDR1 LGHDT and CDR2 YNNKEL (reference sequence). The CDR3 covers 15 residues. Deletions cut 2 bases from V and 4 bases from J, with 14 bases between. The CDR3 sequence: CASSQKPAGSTEAFF. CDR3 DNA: TGTGCCAGCAGCCAAAAACCGGCAGGGAGCACTGAAGCTTTCTTT.

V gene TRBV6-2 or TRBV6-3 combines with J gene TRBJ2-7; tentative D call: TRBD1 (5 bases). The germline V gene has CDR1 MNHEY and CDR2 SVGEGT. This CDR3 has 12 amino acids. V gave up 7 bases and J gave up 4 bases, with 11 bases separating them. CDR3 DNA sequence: TGTGCCAGCAAACATCAGGGTTACGAGCAGTACTTC. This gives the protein CASKHQGYEQYF.

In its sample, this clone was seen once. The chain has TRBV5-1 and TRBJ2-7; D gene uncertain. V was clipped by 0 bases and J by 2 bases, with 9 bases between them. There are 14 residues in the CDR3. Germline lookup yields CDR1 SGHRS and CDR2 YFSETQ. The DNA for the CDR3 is TGCGCCAGCAGCTTGGGGGCTTTTCCCTACGAGCAGTACTTC. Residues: CASSLGAFPYEQYF.

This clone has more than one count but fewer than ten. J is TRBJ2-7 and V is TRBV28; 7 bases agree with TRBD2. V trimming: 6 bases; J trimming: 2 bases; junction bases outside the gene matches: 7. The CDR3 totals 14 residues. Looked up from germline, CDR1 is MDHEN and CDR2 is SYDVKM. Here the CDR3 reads CASRRGTGPYEQYF. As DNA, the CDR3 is TGTGCCAGCAGGCGGGGGACGGGCCCCTACGAGCAGTACTTC.

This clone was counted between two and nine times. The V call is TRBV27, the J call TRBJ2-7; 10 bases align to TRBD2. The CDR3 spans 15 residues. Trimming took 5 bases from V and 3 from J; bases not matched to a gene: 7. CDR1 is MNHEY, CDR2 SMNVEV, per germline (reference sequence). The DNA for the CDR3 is TGTGCCAGCAGTGAAGGACTAGCGGACCTCTACGAGCAGTACTTC. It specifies CASSEGLADLYEQYF.